These T cell receptor beta chains were read from a single sample in a study of spatial heterogeneity in lung cancer. TCRdb re-called the 5' RACE reads through MiXCR, storing one row per CDR3 protein. The sample lists 23,000 or so distinct CDR3 sequences; around 4.6% were seen once. Sequencing was performed on PBMCs, taken at surgery. The receptors were sampled from a male donor with early-stage non-small cell lung cancer. Both conserved end residues are part of each CDR3. A D gene is named only where the DNA matches it firmly. A row's size may be missing; if present it is once, few, many or a size class.

v_gene: TRBV5-1; j_gene: TRBJ2-2; len: 16; abundance: many; d_gene: TRBD2; CDR3nt: TGCGCCAGCAGCGGAGCTAGCGGGGGGGCCGACGGGGAGCTGTTTTTT; CDR3aa: CASSGASGGADGELFF
v_gene: TRBV6-2/TRBV6-3; j_gene: TRBJ2-1; len: 19; abundance: many; d_gene: NA; CDR3nt: TGTGCCAGCGGACCCCCCCCTCCATGGTTAGTAGGGGGGCCCCATGAGCAGTTCTTC; CDR3aa: CASGPPPPWLVGGPHEQFF
v_gene: TRBV7-2; j_gene: TRBJ2-7; len: 15; abundance: many; d_gene: NA; CDR3nt: TGTGCCAGCAGCTCGAGCCCGGGACTGACCTACGAGCAGTACTTC; CDR3aa: CASSSSPGLTYEQYF
v_gene: TRBV10-3; j_gene: TRBJ2-5; len: 14; abundance: many; d_gene: TRBD1; CDR3nt: TGTGCCATCAAGGGACAGTCCTTGCCGGAGACCCAGTACTTC; CDR3aa: CAIKGQSLPETQYF
v_gene: TRBV9; j_gene: TRBJ2-7; len: 15; abundance: few; d_gene: NA; CDR3nt: TGTGCCAGCAGCGTAGGTTGGACACATTCCTACGAGCAGTACTTC; CDR3aa: CASSVGWTHSYEQYF
v_gene: TRBV28; j_gene: TRBJ2-5; len: 12; abundance: many; d_gene: NA; CDR3nt: TGTGCCAGCAGTTGGTCATCAGAGAACCAGTACTTC; CDR3aa: CASSWSSENQYF
v_gene: TRBV20-1; j_gene: TRBJ2-7; len: 13; abundance: many; d_gene: NA; CDR3nt: TGCAGTGCTAGGCGTGGGAGCTCCTACGAGCAGTACTTC; CDR3aa: CSARRGSSYEQYF
v_gene: TRBV19; j_gene: TRBJ1-5; len: 15; abundance: many; d_gene: NA; CDR3nt: TGTGCCAGTAGTATAGGGCGATATAGCAATCAGCCCCAGCATTTT; CDR3aa: CASSIGRYSNQPQHF
v_gene: TRBV7-9; j_gene: TRBJ2-7; len: 16; abundance: many; d_gene: TRBD2; CDR3nt: TGTGCCAGCAGCTTAGCCGGACTAGCGGATGGTTACGAGCAGTACTTC; CDR3aa: CASSLAGLADGYEQYF
v_gene: TRBV7-6; j_gene: TRBJ2-1; len: 15; abundance: NA; d_gene: TRBD2; CDR3nt: TGTGCCAGCAGCTTGACTAGCGGGGGTTACAATGAGCAGTTCTTC; CDR3aa: CASSLTSGGYNEQFF
v_gene: TRBV6-5; j_gene: TRBJ2-7; len: 15; abundance: many; d_gene: TRBD2; CDR3nt: TGTGCCAGCAGTTACCGAAGCGGGAGGGGATACGAGCAGTACTTC; CDR3aa: CASSYRSGRGYEQYF
v_gene: TRBV10-2; j_gene: TRBJ1-1; len: 17; abundance: many; d_gene: TRBD1; CDR3nt: TGCGCCAGCAGTGACTACGGGACAGGGGCTGGGGGCACTGAAGCTTTCTTT; CDR3aa: CASSDYGTGAGGTEAFF
v_gene: TRBV27; j_gene: TRBJ1-4; len: 15; abundance: many; d_gene: NA; CDR3nt: TGTGCCAGCAGTCCCGTGGCGACAACTAATGAAAAACTGTTTTTT; CDR3aa: CASSPVATTNEKLFF